This entry is about one T cell receptor beta chain. Its target is not known. This sample stems from a study of T cell repertoires in cytomegalovirus infection. Looking at the study overall: HLA-B-restricted CMV epitopes that are well studied were used alongside recently identified HLA-C-restricted ones.

MiXCR, applied by TCRdb to the reads, yields one record per CDR3 protein. Seen here are about 160,000 distinct CDR3 sequences, 20% to 25% observed once, and the top ten hold roughly 25%. The study's findings and limits: Of the TCR beta families, the public ones yielded a cumulative frequency that identified carriers of CMV plus the relevant HLA.

Germline V gene data show CDR1 as SGHDN and CDR2 as FVKESK. The CDR3 loop spans 15 amino acids. Trimming cost V 3 bases and J 7 bases, with 18 bases left between them. The receptor's source is a human donor in good health (CMV status not recorded). Some clones in this sample may be carry-over from other donors' samples. Sample: CD8+ T cells from cultured PBMCs, taken from culture after CMV antigen stimulation. The J gene is TRBJ1-2, the V gene TRBV14; D call uncertain. CDR3 sequence reads: CASSQGRMIGGGYTF. The CDR3 DNA reads as TGTGCCAGCAGCCAGGGCAGGATGATAGGAGGTGGCTACACCTTC. The entire variable domain, with the rest obtained from reference TRBV14 and TRBJ1-2, is as follows: EAGVTQFPSHSVIEKGQTVTLRCDPISGHDNLYWYRRVMGKEIKFLLHFVKESKQDESGMPNNRFLAERTGGTYSTLKVQPAELEDSGVYFCASSQGRMIGGGYTFGSGTRLTVV.